Below, 25 T cell receptor beta chains from the same sample are listed, as sequenced in a study of blood T cell repertoires in COVID-19. Clones were sequenced by immunoSEQ multiplex PCR, and TCRdb holds only the in-frame ones, with some missing. The top ten hold roughly 4.3% of the sample, which has about 130,000 clones, about 89% seen once. Sequenced: peripheral blood. The receptors derive from a man aged 55-75 years with COVID-19, enrolled during active disease.

This clone was recorded only once. The V and J genes are TRBV7-6 and TRBJ2-5; 11 bases are a match to TRBD2. This CDR3 spans 15 amino acids. The germline CDR1 and CDR2 sequences are SGHVS and FNYEAQ. The trim removed 2 bases at V and 4 bases at J, leaving 3 bases unmatched. CDR3 nucleotides: TGTGCCAGCAGCTTACTAGCGGGGGGTCTAGAGACCCAGTACTTC. Amino acids: CASSLLAGGLETQYF. The full variable domain, completed using reference TRBV7-6 and TRBJ2-5, is GAGVSQSPRYKVTKRGQDVALRCDPISGHVSLYWYRQALGQGPEFLTYFNYEAQQDKSGLPNDRFSAERPEGSISTLTIQRTEQRDSAMYRCASSLLAGGLETQYFGPGTRLLVL.

This chain joins TRBV7-8 and TRBJ1-1; no firm D call. The CDR3 totals 11 residues. Looked up from germline, CDR1 is SGHVS and CDR2 is FQNEAQ. The ends were cut back, 5 bases at V and 8 bases at J, with 9 bases in the middle. The CDR3 spells CASSLVQEAFF. The DNA for the CDR3 is TGTGCCAGCAGCCTCGTCCAGGAAGCTTTCTTT.

This sequence joins TRBV6-2 or TRBV6-3 and TRBJ2-5; D unclear. Germline values: CDR1 MNHEY, CDR2 SVGEGT. CDR3 length equals 12 residues. V lost 0 bases to trimming and J lost 4 bases, with 3 bases between them. DNA of the CDR3: TGTGCCAGCAGTTACTCGAGAGAGACCCAGTACTTC. This codes for CASSYSRETQYF.

The CDR3 DNA is TGTGCCAGCAGCTTGCTTGGCGACAGGGCAGCCGAGCAGTACTTC. This gives the protein CASSLLGDRAAEQYF. V usage is TRBV5-8 and J usage is TRBJ2-7; 7 bases map to TRBD1. In germline, CDR1 is SGHTS, CDR2 YDEGEE. CDR3 length: 15 amino acids. V lost 1 base to trimming and J lost 6 bases; unmatched junction nucleotides: 10. Using reference TRBV5-8 and TRBJ2-7 for the parts outside the CDR3, the full variable domain is EAGVTQSPTHLIKTRGQQATLRCSPISGHTSVYWYQQALGLGLQFLLWYDEGEERNRGNFPPRFSGRQFPNYSSELNVNALELEDSALYLCASSLLGDRAAEQYFGPGTRLTVT.

J is TRBJ2-5 and V is TRBV5-8; D gene uncertain. The CDR3 has 15 amino acids. V was cut by 0 bases and J by 1 base, with 10 bases left in between. In germline, CDR1 is SGHTS, CDR2 YDEGEE. The CDR3 is CASSLGAPLQETQYF. In DNA, the CDR3 is TGTGCCAGCAGCTTGGGTGCGCCCCTCCAAGAGACCCAGTACTTC.

J is TRBJ1-2 and V is TRBV4-1; perhaps TRBD1 as D (6 bases). The CDR3 totals 16 residues. The V and J ends lost 6 bases and 1 base respectively, with 18 bases between them. Germline V gene lookup returns CDR1 MGHRA and CDR2 YSYEKL. The chain's CDR3 is CASSETWDNYNYGYTF. For the CDR3, the DNA is TGCGCCAGCAGTGAGACTTGGGACAACTATAACTATGGCTACACCTTC.

CDR3: CAWSVKEAAGFDGYTF. The CDR3 DNA sequence: TGTGCCTGGAGTGTCAAAGAGGCGGCGGGGTTCGATGGCTACACCTTC. This chain uses TRBV30 with TRBJ1-2; D is undetermined. CDR1 GTSNPN and CDR2 SVGIG come from the germline V gene (reference sequence). This CDR3 is built from 16 residues. V was clipped by 0 bases and J by 6 bases, with 20 bases between them.

The chain carries TRBV28 and TRBJ1-3, with D unclear. Germline values: CDR1 MDHEN, CDR2 SYDVKM. V lost 1 base, J lost 0 bases, and 10 bases lay in between. This CDR3 contains 16 residues. The CDR3: CASSLYGWSSGNTIYF. The DNA for the CDR3 is TGTGCCAGCAGTTTATACGGCTGGAGCTCTGGAAACACCATATATTTT.

The chain uses TRBV6-2 or TRBV6-3 and TRBJ1-2; D is ambiguous. The germline gives CDR1 MNHEY, CDR2 SVGEGT. V lost 0 bases and J 2 bases, leaving 19 bases between the germline ends. This CDR3 region has 18 residues. The CDR3 region has the DNA TGTGCCAGCAGTTACTCCCGAGCGACTGGTCACTTAAACTATGGCTACACCTTC. It is translated as CASSYSRATGHLNYGYTF.

In this sample, this clone turned up once. This chain's CDR3 is CASRRDRANNSPLHF. CDR3 sequence (DNA): TGTGCCAGCAGGAGGGACAGGGCTAATAATTCACCCCTCCACTTT. The chain couples TRBV2 to TRBJ1-6; 9 positions match TRBD1. The CDR3 consists of 15 residues. Germline V gene sequence: CDR1 SNHLY, CDR2 FYNNEI. V shed 6 bases, J shed 5 bases, and the junction held 5 bases outside the gene matches.

The chain has TRBV2 and TRBJ1-2; 7 nucleotides agree with TRBD1. The V segment lost 7 bases and the J segment 2 bases; nucleotides outside the gene matches: 10. Germline loops: CDR1 SNHLY, CDR2 FYNNEI. The CDR3 runs 15 residues. The CDR3 spells CASTPSRGFNYGYTF. The CDR3, as DNA: TGTGCCAGCACCCCCAGCAGGGGGTTCAACTATGGCTACACCTTC.

The table lists this clone with a count of one. The rearrangement uses TRBV12-3 or TRBV12-4 and TRBJ2-7; D might be TRBD1 (6 bases). The CDR3 totals 13 residues. V shed 2 bases and J shed 5 bases, with 10 bases lying between them. The CDR3 nucleotides are TGTGCCAGCAGTTTACAGGGGACACACGAGCAGTACTTC. Protein product: CASSLQGTHEQYF.

This chain links TRBV30 with TRBJ1-1; weak D call: TRBD1 (6 bases). V was pared by 3 bases and J by 2 bases, with 13 bases between. Germline loops: CDR1 GTSNPN, CDR2 SVGIG (reference sequence). This CDR3 is built from 14 residues. The CDR3 bases are TGTGCCTGGAGGGGAGACAGGATTAACACTGAAGCTTTCTTT. It translates to CAWRGDRINTEAFF. The variable domain in full, with the rest retrieved from reference TRBV30 and TRBJ1-1, is SQTIHQWPATLVQPVGSPLSLECTVEGTSNPNLYWYRQAAGRGLQLLFYSVGIGQISSEVPQNLSASRPQDRQFILSSKKLLLSDSGFYLCAWRGDRINTEAFFGQGTRLTVV.

The V and J genes are TRBV23-1 and TRBJ1-3, with 8 bases lining up with TRBD1. TRBV23-1 is known as an ORF, though its function is uncertain. The CDR3 is 15 residues long. V lost 4 bases and J lost 0; bases outside the gene matches: 2. The CDR3 DNA follows: TGCGCCAGCAGTCCCACAGGGGGCTCTGGAAACACCATATATTTT. This sequence encodes CASSPTGGSGNTIYF.

The chain recombines TRBV19 with TRBJ1-6, with D possibly TRBD1 on 6 matching bases. The CDR3 loop spans 14 amino acids. Per the germline V gene, CDR1 is LNHDA and CDR2 is SQIVND (reference sequence). V was trimmed by 7 bases and J by 11 bases, leaving 18 bases between them. CDR3 bases: TGTGCCAGTACCCCTGGGGGACAACGCGCACCCCTCCACTTT. This encodes CASTPGGQRAPLHF.

This chain links TRBV6-1 with TRBJ2-3, with D maybe TRBD1 (6 bases). This CDR3 region has 16 residues. Germline lookup yields CDR1 MNHNS and CDR2 SASEGT. The V end lost 0 bases, the J end lost 4 bases, and 14 bases lay between the germline ends. As DNA, the CDR3 is TGTGCCAGCAGTGAAGCTGCCGTCCCAGGGGCAGATACGCAGTATTTT. This encodes CASSEAAVPGADTQYF.

J is TRBJ1-1 and V is TRBV4-2; D uncertain. Germline V gene data show CDR1 as LGHNA and CDR2 as YNFKEQ. Trimming removed 1 base at V and 6 bases at J, with 6 bases between. The CDR3 runs to 12 residues. DNA for the CDR3: TGTGCCAGCAGCCAAGTCGGTCCTGAAGCTTTCTTT. It is translated as CASSQVGPEAFF.

The chain employs TRBV4-3 and TRBJ2-5, with D maybe TRBD2 (5 bases). Looked up from germline, CDR1 is LGHNA and CDR2 is YSLEER. Trimming left V 0 bases short and J 5 bases short, with 19 bases between. CDR3 length: 17 residues. CDR3 sequence (DNA): TGCGCCAGCAGCCAAGATCTAAGGGCGGGCCCGCATGAGACCCAGTACTTC. Amino acids: CASSQDLRAGPHETQYF.

This clone was seen a single time. This chain joins TRBV9 and TRBJ1-2; TRBD1 aligns across 7 bases. The CDR3 runs 16 residues. With 3 bases clipped from V and 4 bases from J, the junction kept 12 bases outside the gene matches. The germline gives CDR1 SGDLS, CDR2 YYNGEE. DNA of the CDR3: TGTGCCAGCAGCGCGGAACCTACAGGGGCCCCCTATGGCTACACCTTC. Its translation: CASSAEPTGAPYGYTF. Based on the CDR3 plus reference TRBV9 and TRBJ1-2, the full variable domain is DSGVTQTPKHLITATGQRVTLRCSPRSGDLSVYWYQQSLDQGLQFLIQYYNGEERAKGNILERFSAQQFPDLHSELNLSSLELGDSALYFCASSAEPTGAPYGYTFGSGTRLTVV.

The chain uses TRBV11-2 and TRBJ2-7; the match to TRBD2 covers 7 bases. Germline-derived CDR1 and CDR2 are SGHAT and FQNNGV. The J segment lost 3 bases and the V segment lost 3 bases, leaving 14 bases of the junction unmatched. There are 17 residues in the CDR3. The CDR3 is CASSFWDYGDVDYEQYF. The CDR3 bases are TGTGCCAGCAGCTTCTGGGACTACGGGGACGTTGACTACGAGCAGTACTTC.

The chain is built from TRBV7-2 and TRBJ1-2; D not certain. Germline V lookup: CDR1 SGHTA, CDR2 FQGNSA. This CDR3 has 14 residues. The germline V and J ends were trimmed by 5 bases and 7 bases, with 17 bases remaining between them. The CDR3: CASSPARPGSGYTF. The CDR3 coding sequence is TGTGCCAGCAGCCCCGCGCGACCGGGGTCTGGCTACACCTTC.

The genes are TRBV30 and TRBJ1-1; perhaps TRBD1 as D (5 bases). Germline V gene sequence: CDR1 GTSNPN, CDR2 SVGIG (reference sequence). This CDR3 contains 11 residues. V was clipped by 4 bases and J by 8 bases, with 11 bases between them. The CDR3 nucleotides read TGTGCCTGGACGGGACTTGTGGAAGCTTTCTTT. Amino acids: CAWTGLVEAFF.

The chain employs TRBV7-2 and TRBJ2-7; 9 nucleotides line up with TRBD1. Unmatched junction bases numbered 5, after V lost 3 bases and J lost 5 bases. Germline values: CDR1 SGHTA, CDR2 FQGNSA. The CDR3 is made up of 14 amino acids. This CDR3 reads CASSFSGQGNEQYF. In DNA form, the CDR3 reads TGTGCCAGCAGCTTTAGCGGACAGGGGAACGAGCAGTACTTC. Combining the CDR3 with reference TRBV7-2 and TRBJ2-7 gives the whole variable domain GAGVSQSPSNKVTEKGKDVELRCDPISGHTALYWYRQSLGQGLEFLIYFQGNSAPDKSGLPSDRFSAERTGGSVSTLTIQRTQQEDSAVYLCASSFSGQGNEQYFGPGTRLTVT.

CDR3 residues: CASRHGTVGNQPQHF. As DNA, the CDR3 is TGTGCCAGCAGACACGGGACAGTGGGGAATCAGCCCCAGCATTTT. This chain links TRBV6-5 with TRBJ1-5, with TRBD1 identical over 7 bases. V lost 6 bases, J lost 4 bases, and 9 bases stayed unmatched. The CDR3 has 15 residues. Germline V gene data show CDR1 as MNHEY and CDR2 as SVGAGI.

This chain links TRBV10-3 with TRBJ1-1; D is unclear. V lost 4 bases to trimming and J lost 1 base, with 19 bases between them. The V gene's germline CDR1 is ENHRY and CDR2 SYGVKD. This CDR3 region has 17 residues. CDR3 in amino acids: CAISGRTGSGPNTEAFF. CDR3 in DNA: TGTGCCATCAGTGGCCGGACGGGGTCTGGTCCGAACACTGAAGCTTTCTTT.